The text below deals with one T cell receptor (beta chain). Its antigen is still unknown. The entry originates in a study of molecular identifiers for immune sequencing clone quantification. Study findings and constraints: Over 99% of CMV-specific effector molecules, but under 1% of naive ones, were in clones above 20 copies.

MiXCR, applied by TCRdb to the PCR reads, yields one record per CDR3 protein. The sample contains around 470,000 distinct CDR3 sequences, around 21% of which appear only once. Construction of naive CD8 libraries employed about 18,000 to 1,000,000 sorted cells together with 10%, 30% or 50% RNA. The CDR3 runs 18 residues. Germline assignment: CDR1 DFQATT and CDR2 SNEGSKA (reference sequence). V dropped 3 bases and J dropped 2; count of bases not matched to a gene: 16. The chain employs TRBV20-1 and TRBJ2-1, with 7 nucleotides matching TRBD2. The specimen was naive CD8+ T cells from blood, with Jurkat cell RNA spiked in. Noted subset: FACS-sorted CD8+CD4-CCR7+CD45RA+ naive T cells. The clonotype originates from a human donor in good health. Some libraries in this study had Jurkat cell RNA spiked in. The CDR3 DNA reads as TGCAGTGCTAGCGGGGCTTGGGGGACTATTTCGACCTACAATGAGCAGTTCTTC. Its protein is CSASGAWGTISTYNEQFF.